A single sample is the source of the 26 T cell receptor beta chains below, sequenced in a study of graft-versus-host responses after intestinal transplantation listed by TCRdb under 2021. The library was obtained by the immunoSEQ multiplex PCR assay. This immuneACCESS table, as held by TCRdb, lists in-frame sequences with V and J called but not all clones. Of the missing ones, under half trace to an unresolved V gene in checked studies; the others have no known cause. The sample table contains 60,000 to 70,000 clones; only one count was recorded for approximately 88% of them. Around 1.7% of the sample belongs to the ten largest clones. Dithiothreitol, EDTA incubations and collagenase D digestion were used to isolate intraepithelial and lamina propria lymphocytes from graft specimens. Sequences were derived from ileum tissue, sampled less than 400 days after transplant. The receptors come from a human patient who received an intestinal transplant, so some T cells may come from the graft donor.

The chain combines TRBV7-3 with TRBJ2-3; D remains unclear. Germline V gene sequence: CDR1 SGHTA, CDR2 FQGTGA. The CDR3 contains 13 residues. V was trimmed by 5 bases and J by 6 bases, leaving 12 bases between them. DNA of the CDR3: TGTGCCAGCAGCCCCCGCCATGGGGATACGCAGTATTTT. Its protein product is CASSPRHGDTQYF. Based on the CDR3 plus reference TRBV7-3 and TRBJ2-3, the full variable domain is GAGVSQTPSNKVTEKGKYVELRCDPISGHTALYWYRQSLGQGPEFLIYFQGTGAADDSGLPNDRFFAVRPEGSVSTLKIQRTERGDSAVYLCASSPRHGDTQYFGPGTRLTVL.

This clone was counted once. V usage is TRBV18 and J usage is TRBJ2-7; the D is unclear. Germline V gene lookup returns CDR1 KGHSH and CDR2 LQKENI. CDR3 length: 13 residues. Trimming shortened V by 4 bases and J by 0 bases, and 7 bases separated the two germline ends. In DNA, the CDR3 is TGTGCCAGCTCACGAGACCTCTCCTACGAGCAGTACTTC. Protein: CASSRDLSYEQYF.

The chain has TRBV10-3 and TRBJ2-2, with 7 bases identical to TRBD2. CDR1 ENHRY and CDR2 SYGVKD come from the germline V gene. This CDR3 region has 16 residues. With V trimmed by 7 bases and J by 1 base, 9 bases remained unmatched. The CDR3 coding sequence is TGTGCCATCACCCCGAGGGAGGGGATGAACACCGGGGAGCTGTTTTTT. Amino acid sequence: CAITPREGMNTGELFF.

CDR3 residues: CSVEDKGDSTEAFF. CDR3 bases: TGCAGCGTTGAGGACAAGGGGGATTCGACTGAAGCTTTCTTT. The J gene is TRBJ1-1, the V gene TRBV29-1; perhaps TRBD1 as D (6 bases). The CDR3 totals 14 residues. Deletions cut 3 bases from V and 5 bases from J, with 16 bases between. The germline V gene has CDR1 SQVTM and CDR2 ANQGSEA. Filled out from reference TRBV29-1 and TRBJ1-1, the complete variable domain reads SAVISQKPSRDICQRGTSLTIQCQVDSQVTMMFWYRQQPGQSLTLIATANQGSEATYESGFVIDKFPISRPNLTFSTLTVSNMSPEDSSIYLCSVEDKGDSTEAFFGQGTRLTVV.

J is TRBJ1-5 and V is TRBV6-1; 7 bases line up with TRBD1. V lost 4 bases, J lost 8 bases, and 8 bases stayed unmatched. The CDR3 covers 14 residues. Germline V gives CDR1 MNHNS, CDR2 SASEGT. In nucleotides, the CDR3 is TGTGCCAGCAGTGGACAGGGTGGCAGAGAGCCCCAGCATTTT. Encoded protein: CASSGQGGREPQHF.

The chain joins TRBV6-5 to TRBJ2-3; 12 bases map to TRBD2. The ends lost 5 bases at V and 3 bases at J; junction bases unmatched: 3. The germline V gene encodes CDR1 MNHEY and CDR2 SVGAGI. The CDR3 is made up of 15 amino acids. The CDR3 sequence: CASSPGTSGTDTQYF. In nucleotides, the CDR3 is TGTGCCAGCAGTCCCGGGACTAGCGGGACAGATACGCAGTATTTT.

The chain links TRBV7-9 to TRBJ1-3, with 8 bases aligning to TRBD1. CDR1 is SEHNR and CDR2 is FQNEAQ in the germline V gene (reference sequence). With V trimmed by 5 bases and J by 5 bases, 5 bases remained unmatched. The CDR3 sequence is 14 residues long. The CDR3: CASSRNRGRNTIYF. In DNA, the CDR3 is TGTGCCAGCAGCCGAAACAGGGGGAGAAACACCATATATTTT.

The J gene is TRBJ2-7, the V gene TRBV27; tentative D call: TRBD1 (5 bases). Germline CDR1 is MNHEY and CDR2 is SMNVEV (reference sequence). Trimming took off 8 bases at V and 3 bases at J, with 14 bases between the two ends. This CDR3 region has 13 residues. The DNA of the CDR3 is TGTGCCAGCTCCCCAGGGTGGAGCTACGAGCAGTACTTC. Residues: CASSPGWSYEQYF.

V is TRBV19 and J is TRBJ2-5; 13 bases fit TRBD2. Trimming at V came to 4 bases and at J to 2 bases, leaving 7 bases not matched to a gene. The V gene's germline CDR1 is LNHDA and CDR2 SQIVND (reference sequence). The CDR3 has 17 residues. The CDR3 here is CASSTWTSGGPQETQYF. CDR3 DNA: TGTGCCAGTAGTACCTGGACTAGCGGGGGCCCACAAGAGACCCAGTACTTC.

The CDR3 sequence is CASSFPPDNEQFF. The CDR3 DNA is TGTGCCAGCAGCTTCCCTCCGGACAATGAGCAGTTCTTC. The rearrangement joins TRBV7-3 to TRBJ2-1; D not resolved. Germline CDR1 SGHTA, CDR2 FQGTGA. Trimming stripped 3 bases from V and 5 bases from J, with 8 bases between. This CDR3 comprises 13 residues.

The chain couples TRBV4-1 to TRBJ1-1, with D perhaps TRBD1 (5 bases). Trimming removed 0 bases from V and 5 bases from J, with 7 bases in between. The CDR3 length is 13 residues. Germline loops: CDR1 MGHRA, CDR2 YSYEKL. The DNA for the CDR3 is TGCGCCAGCAGCCAAGATCGGGGGACTGAAGCTTTCTTT. It codes for CASSQDRGTEAFF.

The chain combines TRBV6-1 with TRBJ2-1; TRBD2 agrees at 7 bases. CDR1 is MNHNS and CDR2 is SASEGT in the germline V gene. Trimming took 3 bases from V and 3 from J; bases not matched to a gene: 5. This CDR3 is built from 15 residues. The CDR3 DNA reads as TGTGCCAGCAGTGAGGAGGGAGGGTACTACAATGAGCAGTTCTTC. This encodes CASSEEGGYYNEQFF.

The chain uses TRBV14 and TRBJ2-7; D is possibly TRBD1 (6 bases). The germline V gene has CDR1 SGHDN and CDR2 FVKESK. Trimming pared 3 bases from V and 1 base from J, leaving 10 bases between. This CDR3 has 14 amino acids. The CDR3, as DNA: TGTGCCAGCAGCCACCTACAGGGATCCTACGAGCAGTACTTC. This sequence encodes CASSHLQGSYEQYF.

The chain's CDR3 is CASREGNQPQHF. The CDR3 region has the DNA TGTGCCTCCCGAGAAGGGAATCAGCCCCAGCATTTT. The chain carries TRBV6-1 and TRBJ1-5; D is ambiguous. CDR1 MNHNS and CDR2 SASEGT come from the germline V gene. The CDR3 has 12 residues. The V and J ends lost 11 bases and 4 bases respectively, with 12 bases between them.

The chain carries TRBV11-2 and TRBJ1-2, with 9 nucleotides matching TRBD1. Germline V gives CDR1 SGHAT, CDR2 FQNNGV. The CDR3 totals 15 residues. V trimming: 8 bases; J trimming: 1 base; junction bases outside the gene matches: 8. The CDR3 here is CASGGRDRVNYGYTF. The CDR3, as DNA: TGTGCCAGCGGCGGCCGGGACAGGGTTAACTATGGCTACACCTTC.

This clone has only one observation. This rearrangement joins TRBV18 to TRBJ2-3; unclear D gene. Between the trimmed V and J ends, which lost 2 bases and 3 bases, there was a span of 9 bases. This CDR3 is 14 amino acids long. Germline CDR1 and CDR2: KGHSH and LQKENI. The CDR3 is CASSPFGLTDTQYF. The CDR3 bases are TGTGCCAGCTCACCATTCGGGCTGACAGATACGCAGTATTTT.

The chain joins TRBV6-5 to TRBJ2-1; no reliable D call. CDR3 length: 12 residues. The V gene lost 5 bases and the J gene lost 10 bases, with 12 bases spanning the gap. Germline V gene lookup returns CDR1 MNHEY and CDR2 SVGAGI. The CDR3 sequence is CASSLSDTEQFF. The CDR3 DNA reads as TGTGCCAGCAGTCTCTCCGACACCGAGCAGTTCTTC.

The rearrangement joins TRBV5-1 to TRBJ2-1; D call uncertain. The V gene's germline CDR1 is SGHRS and CDR2 YFSETQ. This CDR3 has 14 residues. The V end lost 5 bases, the J end lost 1 base, and 10 bases lay between the germline ends. The DNA of the CDR3 is TGCGCCAGCAGGAAGCCGTATTCCTACAATGAGCAGTTCTTC. Translating it yields CASRKPYSYNEQFF.

The V gene is TRBV9, the J gene TRBJ2-3; D gene unclear. Trimming took 6 bases from V and 5 from J, leaving 13 bases between them. The V gene's germline CDR1 is SGDLS and CDR2 YYNGEE. The CDR3 contains 13 residues. CDR3 in amino acids: CASNTGSGDTQYF. CDR3 coding DNA: TGTGCCAGCAACACCGGGTCCGGAGATACGCAGTATTTT.

The chain is built from TRBV6-1 and TRBJ1-5; a possible D gene is TRBD1 (5 bases). CDR1 and CDR2 from the germline V gene are MNHNS and SASEGT. The V end lost 3 bases, the J end lost 6 bases, and 15 bases lay between the germline ends. This CDR3 contains 15 residues. CDR3 amino acids: CASSDPGRGVQPQHF. CDR3 nucleotides: TGTGCCAGCAGTGATCCGGGGAGAGGGGTTCAGCCCCAGCATTTT.

This CDR3 is CASSLYLAGVGNEQFF. CDR3 DNA sequence: TGTGCCAGCAGTTTATACCTAGCGGGAGTGGGAAATGAGCAGTTCTTC. The chain has TRBV28 and TRBJ2-1; 10 bases fit TRBD2. V lost 1 base to trimming and J lost 7 bases; unmatched junction nucleotides: 7. Germline-derived CDR1 and CDR2 are MDHEN and SYDVKM. CDR3 length equals 16 residues.

The V gene is TRBV6-5, the J gene TRBJ2-3; the match to TRBD2 covers 11 bases. Germline CDR1 reads MNHEY; CDR2 reads SVGAGI. CDR3 size: 15 residues. V shed 6 bases, J shed 4 bases, and the junction held 6 bases outside the gene matches. The CDR3 DNA reads TGTGCCAGCAGCCTACTAGCGGGAGCCCCAGATACGCAGTATTTT. Its translation: CASSLLAGAPDTQYF.

The CDR3 sequence is CASSEYFTGTDQETQYF. DNA for the CDR3: TGTGCCAGCAGTGAATATTTTACCGGGACCGACCAAGAGACCCAGTACTTC. V usage is TRBV6-1 and J usage is TRBJ2-5; TRBD1 or TRBD2 may be the D gene (5 bases each). Deletions cut 2 bases from V and 0 bases from J, with 16 bases between. Per germline, CDR1 MNHNS and CDR2 SASEGT. CDR3 length: 17 amino acids.

This clone appeared a single time. The gene calls are TRBV4-1 and TRBJ2-3; TRBD2 matches 11 bases. Germline V gene sequence: CDR1 MGHRA, CDR2 YSYEKL. The CDR3 covers 14 residues. The V and J ends lost 4 bases and 5 bases, in that order; junction bases with no gene match: 2. The CDR3 loop is CASSLSGGGDTQYF. CDR3 in DNA: TGCGCCAGCAGCCTTAGCGGGGGGGGAGATACGCAGTATTTT.

V usage is TRBV28 and J usage is TRBJ1-5; 10 bases are a match to TRBD1. V shed 6 bases and J 6 bases; nucleotides not matched to a gene: 8. The CDR3 length is 15 residues. Germline V lookup: CDR1 MDHEN, CDR2 SYDVKM. The CDR3 region has the DNA TGTGCCAGCAGAAAAGGGGACAGGGGAGGTCAGCCCCAGCATTTT. Protein: CASRKGDRGGQPQHF.

DNA for the CDR3: TGTGCCAGCTCACCGCAGACATGGTCAGAAGCTGACGGCACCATATATTTT. It is translated as CASSPQTWSEADGTIYF. The rearrangement uses TRBV18 and TRBJ1-3; D remains ambiguous. Germline CDR1 is KGHSH and CDR2 is LQKENI. The length of the CDR3 is 17 residues. V was pared by 3 bases and J by 9 bases, with 24 bases between.